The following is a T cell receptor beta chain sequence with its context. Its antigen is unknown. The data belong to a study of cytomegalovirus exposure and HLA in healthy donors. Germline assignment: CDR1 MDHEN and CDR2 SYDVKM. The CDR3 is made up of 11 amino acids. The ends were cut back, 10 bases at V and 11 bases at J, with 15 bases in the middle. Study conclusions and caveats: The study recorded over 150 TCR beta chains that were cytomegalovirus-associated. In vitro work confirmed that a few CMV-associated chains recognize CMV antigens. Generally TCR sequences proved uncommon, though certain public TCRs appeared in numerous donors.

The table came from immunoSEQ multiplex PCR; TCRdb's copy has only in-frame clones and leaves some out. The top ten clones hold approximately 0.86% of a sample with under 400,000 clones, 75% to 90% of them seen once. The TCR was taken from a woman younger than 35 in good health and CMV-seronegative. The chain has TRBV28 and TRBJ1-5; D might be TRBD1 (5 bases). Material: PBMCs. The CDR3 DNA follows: TGTGCCACACAGGCCCAATCAGCCCAGCATTTT. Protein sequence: CATQAQSAQHF.